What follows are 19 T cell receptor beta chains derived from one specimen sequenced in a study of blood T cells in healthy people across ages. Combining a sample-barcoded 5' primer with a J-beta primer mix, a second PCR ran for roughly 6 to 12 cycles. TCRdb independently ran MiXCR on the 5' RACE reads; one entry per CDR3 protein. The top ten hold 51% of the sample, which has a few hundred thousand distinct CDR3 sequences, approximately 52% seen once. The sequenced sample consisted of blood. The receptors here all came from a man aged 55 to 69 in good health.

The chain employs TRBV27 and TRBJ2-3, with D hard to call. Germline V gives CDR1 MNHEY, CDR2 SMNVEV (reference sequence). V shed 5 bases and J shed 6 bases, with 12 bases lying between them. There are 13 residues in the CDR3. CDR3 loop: CASSPLSADTQYF. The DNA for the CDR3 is TGTGCCAGCAGTCCACTATCGGCGGATACGCAGTATTTT.

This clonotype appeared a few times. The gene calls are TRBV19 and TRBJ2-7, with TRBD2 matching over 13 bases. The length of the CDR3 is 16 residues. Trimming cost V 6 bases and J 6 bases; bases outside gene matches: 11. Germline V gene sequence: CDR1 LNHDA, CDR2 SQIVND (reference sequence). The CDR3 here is CASSLRLAGGSGEQYF. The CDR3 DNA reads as TGTGCCAGTAGCCTTCGACTAGCGGGAGGCTCCGGCGAGCAGTACTTC.

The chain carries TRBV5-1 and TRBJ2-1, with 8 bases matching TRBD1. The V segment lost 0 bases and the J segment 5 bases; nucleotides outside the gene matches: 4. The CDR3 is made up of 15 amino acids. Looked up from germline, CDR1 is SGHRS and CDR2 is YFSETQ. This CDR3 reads CASSLVNRGDNEQFF. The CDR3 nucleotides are TGCGCCAGCAGCTTGGTTAACAGGGGGGACAATGAGCAGTTCTTC.

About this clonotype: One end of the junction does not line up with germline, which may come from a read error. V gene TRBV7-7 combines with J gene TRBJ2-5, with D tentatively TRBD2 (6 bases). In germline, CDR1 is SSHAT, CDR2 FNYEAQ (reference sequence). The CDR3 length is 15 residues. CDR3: CASSPRSLGGETQYF. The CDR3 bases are TGTGCTAGCAGCCCCCGGAGCTTGGGGGGAGAGACCCAGTACTTC.

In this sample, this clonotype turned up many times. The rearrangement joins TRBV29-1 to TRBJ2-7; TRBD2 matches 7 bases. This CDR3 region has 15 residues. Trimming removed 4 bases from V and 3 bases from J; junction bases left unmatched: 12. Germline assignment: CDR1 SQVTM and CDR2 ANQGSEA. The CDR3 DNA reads TGCAGCGTTGGGTTAGCGGGTAGGACCGACTACGAGCAGTACTTC. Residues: CSVGLAGRTDYEQYF.

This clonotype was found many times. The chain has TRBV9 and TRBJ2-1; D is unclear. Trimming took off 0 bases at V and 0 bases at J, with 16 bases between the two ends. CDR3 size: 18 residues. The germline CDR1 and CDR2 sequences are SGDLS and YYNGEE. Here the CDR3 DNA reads TGTGCCAGCAGCGTAGGGACCACTGGCCCCTCCTCCTACAATGAGCAGTTCTTC. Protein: CASSVGTTGPSSYNEQFF.

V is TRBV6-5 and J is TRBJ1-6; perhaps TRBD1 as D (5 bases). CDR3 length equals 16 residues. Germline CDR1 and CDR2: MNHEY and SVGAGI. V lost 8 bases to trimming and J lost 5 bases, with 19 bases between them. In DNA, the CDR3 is TGTGCCAGCCGTGTCCTCGGGGCCTTGAATAATTCACCCCTCCACTTT. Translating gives CASRVLGALNNSPLHF.

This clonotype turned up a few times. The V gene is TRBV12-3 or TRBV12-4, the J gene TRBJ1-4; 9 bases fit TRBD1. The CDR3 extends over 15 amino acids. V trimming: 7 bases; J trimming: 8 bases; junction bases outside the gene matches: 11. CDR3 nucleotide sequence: TGTGCCAGCACTATCACAGGGGGCGCTTTGGAAAAACTGTTTTTT. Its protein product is CASTITGGALEKLFF.

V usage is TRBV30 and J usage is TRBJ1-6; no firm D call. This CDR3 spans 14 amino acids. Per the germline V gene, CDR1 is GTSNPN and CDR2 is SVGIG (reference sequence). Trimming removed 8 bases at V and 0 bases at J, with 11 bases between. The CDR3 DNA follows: TGTGCCACTTCCAAGAGCTCCTATAATTCACCCCTCCACTTT. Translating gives CATSKSSYNSPLHF.

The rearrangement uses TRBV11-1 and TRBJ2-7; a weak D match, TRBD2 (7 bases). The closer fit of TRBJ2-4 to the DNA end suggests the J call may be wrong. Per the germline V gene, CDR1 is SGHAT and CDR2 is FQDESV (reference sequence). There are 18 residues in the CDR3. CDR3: CASSPRRGGRGALNIQYF. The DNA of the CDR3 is TGTGCCAGCAGCCCACGGAGGGGGGGCAGGGGTGCTTTGAACATTCAGTACTTC.

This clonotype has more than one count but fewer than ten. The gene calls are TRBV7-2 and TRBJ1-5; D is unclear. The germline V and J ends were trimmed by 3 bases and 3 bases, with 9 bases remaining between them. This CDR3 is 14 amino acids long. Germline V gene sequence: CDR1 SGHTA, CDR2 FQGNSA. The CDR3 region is CASSLGRNNQPQHF. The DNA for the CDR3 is TGTGCCAGCAGCTTGGGCAGAAACAATCAGCCCCAGCATTTT.

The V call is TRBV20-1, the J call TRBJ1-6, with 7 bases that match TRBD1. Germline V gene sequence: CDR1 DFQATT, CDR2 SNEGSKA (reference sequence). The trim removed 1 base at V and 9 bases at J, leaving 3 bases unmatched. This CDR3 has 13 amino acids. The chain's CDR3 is CSARVSGGSPLHF. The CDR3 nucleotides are TGCAGTGCTAGAGTGTCAGGGGGTTCACCCCTCCACTTT.

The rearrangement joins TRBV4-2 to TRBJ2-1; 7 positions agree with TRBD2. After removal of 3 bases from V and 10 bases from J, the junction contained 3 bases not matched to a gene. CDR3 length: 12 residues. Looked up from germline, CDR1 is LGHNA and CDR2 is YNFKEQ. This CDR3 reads CASSQIAGEQFF. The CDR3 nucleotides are TGTGCCAGCAGCCAGATAGCGGGCGAGCAGTTCTTC.

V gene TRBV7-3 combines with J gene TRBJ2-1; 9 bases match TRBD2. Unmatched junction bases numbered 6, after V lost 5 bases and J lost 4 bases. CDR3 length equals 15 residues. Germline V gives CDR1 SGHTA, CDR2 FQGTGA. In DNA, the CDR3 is TGTGCCAGCAGCCCCCTGGCGGGAGGGTACAATGAGCAGTTCTTC. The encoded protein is CASSPLAGGYNEQFF.

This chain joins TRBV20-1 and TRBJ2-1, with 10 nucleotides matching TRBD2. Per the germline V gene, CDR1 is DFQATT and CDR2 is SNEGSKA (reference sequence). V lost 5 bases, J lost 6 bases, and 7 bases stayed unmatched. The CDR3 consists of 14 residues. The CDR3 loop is CSALSGRASNEQFF. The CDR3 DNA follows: TGCAGTGCTCTGAGCGGGAGGGCCAGCAATGAGCAGTTCTTC.

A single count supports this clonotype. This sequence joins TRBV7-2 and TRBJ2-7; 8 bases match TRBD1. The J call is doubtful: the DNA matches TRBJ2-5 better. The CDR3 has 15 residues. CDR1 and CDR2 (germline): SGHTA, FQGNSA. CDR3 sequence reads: CASSSGQGRDETQYF. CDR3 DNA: TGTGCCAGCAGCTCCGGACAGGGACGGGACGAGACCCAGTACTTC.

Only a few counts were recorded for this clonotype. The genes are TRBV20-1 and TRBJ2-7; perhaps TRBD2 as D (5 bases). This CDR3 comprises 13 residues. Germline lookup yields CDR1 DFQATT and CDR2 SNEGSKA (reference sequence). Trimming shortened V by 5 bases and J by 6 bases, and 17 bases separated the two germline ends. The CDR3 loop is CSAAGNLYVEQYF. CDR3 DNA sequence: TGCAGTGCTGCCGGGAACCTCTACGTCGAGCAGTACTTC.

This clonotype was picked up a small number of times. The CDR3 reads CASSSVPGQEIGRNGYTF. CDR3 nucleotides: TGTGCCAGCAGCTCTGTCCCGGGACAGGAAATCGGGCGCAATGGCTACACCTTC. V usage is TRBV6-1 and J usage is TRBJ1-2; 8 nucleotides match TRBD1. The J segment lost 6 bases and the V segment lost 6 bases, leaving 21 bases of the junction unmatched. CDR1 and CDR2 from the germline V gene are MNHNS and SASEGT. The CDR3 is 18 amino acids.

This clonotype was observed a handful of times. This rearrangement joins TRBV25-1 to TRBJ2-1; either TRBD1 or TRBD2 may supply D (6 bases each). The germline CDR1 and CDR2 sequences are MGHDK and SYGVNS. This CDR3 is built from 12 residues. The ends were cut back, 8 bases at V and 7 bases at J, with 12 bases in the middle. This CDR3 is CASGRGENEQFF. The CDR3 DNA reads TGTGCCAGCGGAAGGGGGGAGAATGAGCAGTTCTTC. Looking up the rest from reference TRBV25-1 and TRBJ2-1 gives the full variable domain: EADIYQTPRYLVIGTGKKITLECSQTMGHDKMYWYQQDPGMELHLIHYSYGVNSTEKGDLSSESTVSRIRTEHFPLTLESARPSHTSQYLCASGRGENEQFFGPGTRLTVL.